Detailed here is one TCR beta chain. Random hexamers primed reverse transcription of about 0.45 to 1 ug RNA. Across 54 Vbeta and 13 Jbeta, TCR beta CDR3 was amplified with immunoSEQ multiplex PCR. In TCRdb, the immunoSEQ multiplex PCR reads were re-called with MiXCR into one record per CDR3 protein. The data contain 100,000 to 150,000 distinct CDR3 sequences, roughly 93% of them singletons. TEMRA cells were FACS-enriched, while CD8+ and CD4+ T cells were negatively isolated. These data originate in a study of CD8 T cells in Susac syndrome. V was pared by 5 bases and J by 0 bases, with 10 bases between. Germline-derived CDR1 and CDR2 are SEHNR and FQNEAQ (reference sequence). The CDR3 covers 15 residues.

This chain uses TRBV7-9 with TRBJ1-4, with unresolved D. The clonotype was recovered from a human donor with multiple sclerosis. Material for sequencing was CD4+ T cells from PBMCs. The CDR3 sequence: CASSRLIATNEKLFF. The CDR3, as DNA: TGTGCCAGCAGCCGTCTAATTGCAACTAATGAAAAACTGTTTTTT.